This T cell receptor (beta chain) was found in a study of cytotoxic CD8 clonotypes in ibrutinib-treated CLL. The CDR3 covers 14 residues. Germline values: CDR1 SQVTM, CDR2 ANQGSEA. Trimming at V came to 7 bases and at J to 2 bases, leaving 9 bases not matched to a gene. From cryopreserved PBMCs came 1.5 to 2.5 micrograms of genomic DNA used for TCR beta libraries. This table comes from immunoSEQ multiplex PCR, and its TCRdb copy is limited to in-frame clones, with some not included. The data contain under 300,000 clones, approximately 79% of them seen just once; the ten biggest clones take up around 5.1%.

This material consisted of PBMCs, taken at disease progression, from a patient treated with ibrutinib. The receptor comes from a human donor with chronic lymphocytic leukemia. This sequence joins TRBV29-1 and TRBJ2-3, with TRBD1 matching over 7 bases. CDR3 sequence reads: CSALTGFLTDTQYF. The CDR3 DNA is TGCAGCGCATTGACAGGGTTTCTCACAGATACGCAGTATTTT.